These 18 T cell receptor beta chains originate from one sample sequenced in a study of regulatory T cells in long-lasting Graves disease. The authors built TCR beta libraries using iRepertoire HTBI primers and Arm-PCR of CDR3 regions. TCRdb re-derived calls from the multiplex PCR reads in MiXCR, one entry per CDR3 protein. The sample consists of around 470,000 distinct CDR3 sequences, about 15% of them appearing once. Indicated time point: newly diagnosed GD, antithyroid drugs for less than 3 months. Making the TCR library involved RNA that had been extracted from PBMCs. These data were also filed under a second study, of T cells in Graves' hyperthyroidism and ophthalmopathy.

The source was peripheral blood mononuclear cells (PBMCs), collected at new diagnosis, from a patient treated with antithyroid drugs. The receptors derive from a woman in her fifties or sixties with Graves disease.

The V call is TRBV20-1, the J call TRBJ1-5, with TRBD1 matching 8 bases. V shed 4 bases, J shed 8 bases, and the junction held 1 base outside the gene matches. The germline CDR1 and CDR2 sequences are DFQATT and SNEGSKA (reference sequence). This CDR3 spans 11 amino acids. CDR3 bases: TGCAGTGCTACACAGGGGGAGCCCCAGCATTTT. This sequence encodes CSATQGEPQHF.

The sample holds many counts of this clonotype. This chain links TRBV12-3 or TRBV12-4 with TRBJ1-1, with D unresolved. This CDR3 region has 13 residues. With 6 bases removed from V and 7 bases from J, the gap between germline ends came to 15 bases. The CDR3 loop reads CASRPREVGEAFF. CDR3 coding DNA: TGTGCCAGCAGGCCTAGGGAGGTCGGTGAAGCTTTCTTT.

The chain carries TRBV7-2 and TRBJ1-1; a possible D gene is TRBD1 (5 bases). Germline V lookup: CDR1 SGHTA, CDR2 FQGNSA. The CDR3 contains 14 residues. V shed 5 bases and J shed 2 bases, with 12 bases lying between them. The CDR3 protein is CASSHTTVNTEAFF. Written as DNA, the CDR3 is TGTGCCAGCAGCCACACGACAGTAAACACTGAAGCTTTCTTT.

This clonotype was observed many times. The CDR3 reads CASSEARLAGETQYF. CDR3 sequence (DNA): TGTGCCAGCAGTGAAGCGCGACTAGCGGGAGAGACCCAGTACTTC. The chain links TRBV2 to TRBJ2-5; 10 nucleotides align to TRBD2. This CDR3 spans 15 amino acids. Unmatched junction bases numbered 2, after V lost 0 bases and J lost 4 bases. The V gene's germline CDR1 is SNHLY and CDR2 FYNNEI.

As concerns this clonotype: This may come from a read error, since a much larger clone is one base off. This chain connects TRBV18 to TRBJ1-5; D not certain. Per germline, CDR1 KGHSH and CDR2 LQKENI. V lost 1 base and J lost 16, with 17 bases in between. The CDR3 runs to 13 residues. The CDR3 reads CASSPRELHSAHF. The CDR3 nucleotides read TGTGCCAGCTCACCACGGGAACTCCATTCAGCACATTTT.

This clonotype was seen repeatedly, ten times or more. The gene calls are TRBV7-2 and TRBJ2-5; no clear D gene. This CDR3 has 15 amino acids. V was cut by 5 bases and J by 3 bases, with 16 bases left in between. Looked up from germline, CDR1 is SGHTA and CDR2 is FQGNSA. This chain's CDR3 is CASSPTYVRKETQYF. The CDR3 coding sequence is TGTGCCAGCAGCCCCACCTACGTGCGGAAAGAGACCCAGTACTTC.

This clonotype was seen at least ten times. The rearrangement links TRBV6-1 to TRBJ1-1, with 7 bases aligning to TRBD1. CDR3 length: 13 amino acids. The ends lost 8 bases at V and 1 base at J; junction bases unmatched: 4. Germline V gene data show CDR1 as MNHNS and CDR2 as SASEGT. The CDR3 reads CASGTGANTEAFF. DNA of the CDR3: TGTGCCAGCGGAACAGGGGCGAACACTGAAGCTTTCTTT.

There are many counts of this clonotype. The gene calls are TRBV27 and TRBJ2-5, with D hard to call. Germline CDR1 and CDR2: MNHEY and SMNVEV (reference sequence). The CDR3 is made up of 13 amino acids. Trimming took off 7 bases at V and 1 base at J, with 10 bases between the two ends. CDR3 amino acids: CASKYVGQETQYF. In DNA, the CDR3 is TGTGCCAGCAAGTATGTGGGCCAAGAGACCCAGTACTTC.

This clonotype was counted at least ten times. CDR3 DNA: TGTGCCAGCAGCCTGGACAGGCCCTCCACCGGGGAGCTGTTTTTT. Its translation is CASSLDRPSTGELFF. The chain recombines TRBV7-9 with TRBJ2-2, with 7 bases lining up with TRBD1. Germline loops: CDR1 SEHNR, CDR2 FQNEAQ (reference sequence). V trimming: 5 bases; J trimming: 4 bases; junction bases outside the gene matches: 7. The CDR3 has 15 amino acids.

The V gene is TRBV5-4, the J gene TRBJ1-2; D uncertain. The CDR3 covers 14 residues. The ends were cut back, 0 bases at V and 6 bases at J, with 12 bases in the middle. Germline V gene lookup returns CDR1 SGHNT and CDR2 YYREEE (reference sequence). CDR3 coding DNA: TGTGCCAGCAGCTTGGATCTGAGGGATAATGGCTACACCTTC. Translated, it gives CASSLDLRDNGYTF.

This clonotype has a count of ten or more. The rearrangement uses TRBV28 and TRBJ1-5, with TRBD1 as a possible D gene (6 bases). This CDR3 is built from 17 residues. The ends were cut back, 6 bases at V and 7 bases at J, with 25 bases in the middle. CDR1 and CDR2 from the germline V gene are MDHEN and SYDVKM. CDR3 region: CASSPATGTIVDQPQHF. Here the CDR3 DNA reads TGTGCCAGCAGCCCTGCCACCGGGACAATCGTCGACCAGCCCCAGCATTTT. The variable domain in full, completed from reference TRBV28 and TRBJ1-5, reads DVKVTQSSRYLVKRTGEKVFLECVQDMDHENMFWYRQDPGLGLRLIYFSYDVKMKEKGDIPEGYSVSREKKERFSLILESASTNQTSMYLCASSPATGTIVDQPQHFGDGTRLSIL.

J is TRBJ1-2 and V is TRBV20-1; D is unclear. The CDR3 is made up of 13 amino acids. Germline V CDR1 and CDR2: DFQATT, SNEGSKA (reference sequence). V dropped 3 bases and J dropped 4 bases, with 12 bases sitting between them. CDR3 bases: TGCAGTGCTAGCCCCGTTAGGGCCTATGGCTACACCTTC. This sequence encodes CSASPVRAYGYTF.

This clonotype was recorded many times. This chain connects TRBV5-4 to TRBJ1-5; 7 positions agree with TRBD1. Per the germline V gene, CDR1 is SGHNT and CDR2 is YYREEE (reference sequence). V was pared by 6 bases and J by 3 bases, with 6 bases of the junction left unmatched. This CDR3 has 14 amino acids. The CDR3 nucleotides read TGTGCCAGCACGACAGGGCCTCACAATCAGCCCCAGCATTTT. Amino acid sequence: CASTTGPHNQPQHF.

This clonotype was seen repeatedly, ten times or more. The chain employs TRBV10-2 and TRBJ2-3, with 8 bases fitting TRBD2. Germline CDR1 is WSHSY and CDR2 is SAAADI. The CDR3 is 15 residues long. The J segment lost 1 base and the V segment lost 3 bases, leaving 3 bases of the junction unmatched. The CDR3 DNA sequence: TGCGCCAGCAGTGATATGACTAGCGGCACAGATACGCAGTATTTT. Translation: CASSDMTSGTDTQYF.

This clonotype occurred many times. J is TRBJ2-7 and V is TRBV5-1; 7 bases agree with TRBD1. CDR1 and CDR2 from the germline V gene are SGHRS and YFSETQ. V trimming: 4 bases; J trimming: 0 bases; junction bases outside the gene matches: 7. The CDR3 is made up of 15 amino acids. The chain's CDR3 is CASSAGTEGSYEQYF. CDR3 in DNA: TGCGCCAGCAGCGCCGGGACAGAAGGCTCCTACGAGCAGTACTTC.

This clonotype showed up many times. The V call is TRBV6-1, the J call TRBJ2-6, with D tentatively TRBD1 (6 bases). CDR3 length: 16 residues. Germline CDR1 reads MNHNS; CDR2 reads SASEGT. Trimming pared 2 bases from V and 2 bases from J, leaving 10 bases between. The CDR3 spells CASSELGGTGANVLTF. The CDR3 nucleotides read TGTGCCAGCAGTGAACTTGGGGGCACTGGGGCCAACGTCCTGACTTTC.

This clonotype has ten or more counts. The genes are TRBV12-3 or TRBV12-4 and TRBJ1-1; tentative D call: TRBD1 (6 bases). The CDR3 has 14 amino acids. Trimming left V 3 bases short and J 5 bases short, with 13 bases between. This chain's CDR3 is CASSFGMGTTEAFF. CDR3 sequence (DNA): TGTGCCAGCAGTTTCGGGATGGGGACAACTGAAGCTTTCTTT.

This clonotype showed up just a few times. A much larger clone sits a single nucleotide away, making a read error possible. The V and J genes are TRBV7-8 and TRBJ2-7; D unclear. Germline V lookup: CDR1 SGHVS, CDR2 FQNEAQ. V lost 5 bases and J 3 bases, leaving 20 bases between the germline ends. CDR3 length equals 16 residues. The CDR3 reads CASSPPEGWAVYEQYF. For the CDR3, the DNA is TGTGCCAGCAGCCCGCCGGAAGGCTGGGCTGTCTACGAGCAGTACTTC. Supplemented by reference TRBV7-8 and TRBJ2-7, the full variable domain reads GAGVSQSPRYKVAKRGQDVALRCDPISGHVSLFWYQQALGQGPEFLTYFQNEAQLDKSGLPSDRFFAERPEGSVSTLKIQRTQQEDSAVYLCASSPPEGWAVYEQYFGPGTRLTVT.